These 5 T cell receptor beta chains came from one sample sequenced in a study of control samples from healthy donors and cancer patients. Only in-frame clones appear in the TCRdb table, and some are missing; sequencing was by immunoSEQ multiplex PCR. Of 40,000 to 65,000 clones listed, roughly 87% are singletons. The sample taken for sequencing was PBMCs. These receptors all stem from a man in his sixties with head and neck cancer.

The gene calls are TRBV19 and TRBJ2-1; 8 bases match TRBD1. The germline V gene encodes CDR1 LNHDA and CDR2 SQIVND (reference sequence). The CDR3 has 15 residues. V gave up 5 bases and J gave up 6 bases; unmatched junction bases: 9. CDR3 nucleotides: TGTGCCAGTAGTTCGGACAGGGCGTCCCTCAATGAGCAGTTCTTC. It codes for CASSSDRASLNEQFF.

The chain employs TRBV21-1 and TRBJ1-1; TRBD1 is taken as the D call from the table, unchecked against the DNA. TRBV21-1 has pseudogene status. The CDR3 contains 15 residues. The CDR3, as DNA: TGTGCCAGCAACCCGGGACAGGCTTTGAACACTGAAGCTTTCTTT. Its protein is CASNPGQALNTEAFF.

The CDR3 bases are TGTGCCAGCAGCTTGGCATGGGAAAACATTCAGTACTTC. It is translated as CASSLAWENIQYF. The chain couples TRBV5-4 to TRBJ2-4; D unresolved. V gave up 0 bases and J gave up 5 bases, with 6 bases separating them. CDR1 is SGHNT, CDR2 YYREEE, per germline (reference sequence). This CDR3 comprises 13 residues. The whole variable domain, filled in from reference TRBV5-4 and TRBJ2-4, reads ETGVTQSPTHLIKTRGQQVTLRCSSQSGHNTVSWYQQALGQGPQFIFQYYREEENGRGNFPPRFSGLQFPNYSSELNVNALELDDSALYLCASSLAWENIQYFGAGTRLSVL.

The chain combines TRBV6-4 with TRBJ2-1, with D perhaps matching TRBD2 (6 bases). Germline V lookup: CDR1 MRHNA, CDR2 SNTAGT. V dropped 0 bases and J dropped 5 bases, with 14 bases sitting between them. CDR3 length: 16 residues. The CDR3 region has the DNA TGTGCCAGCAGTGACTCGGACGGAGGAGGGCACAATGAGCAGTTCTTC. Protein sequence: CASSDSDGGGHNEQFF.

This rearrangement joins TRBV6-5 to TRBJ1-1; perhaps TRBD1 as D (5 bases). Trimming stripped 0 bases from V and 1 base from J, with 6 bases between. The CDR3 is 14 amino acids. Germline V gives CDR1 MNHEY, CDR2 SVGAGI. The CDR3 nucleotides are TGTGCCAGCAGTTACTCGACAGCGAACACTGAAGCTTTCTTT. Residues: CASSYSTANTEAFF.